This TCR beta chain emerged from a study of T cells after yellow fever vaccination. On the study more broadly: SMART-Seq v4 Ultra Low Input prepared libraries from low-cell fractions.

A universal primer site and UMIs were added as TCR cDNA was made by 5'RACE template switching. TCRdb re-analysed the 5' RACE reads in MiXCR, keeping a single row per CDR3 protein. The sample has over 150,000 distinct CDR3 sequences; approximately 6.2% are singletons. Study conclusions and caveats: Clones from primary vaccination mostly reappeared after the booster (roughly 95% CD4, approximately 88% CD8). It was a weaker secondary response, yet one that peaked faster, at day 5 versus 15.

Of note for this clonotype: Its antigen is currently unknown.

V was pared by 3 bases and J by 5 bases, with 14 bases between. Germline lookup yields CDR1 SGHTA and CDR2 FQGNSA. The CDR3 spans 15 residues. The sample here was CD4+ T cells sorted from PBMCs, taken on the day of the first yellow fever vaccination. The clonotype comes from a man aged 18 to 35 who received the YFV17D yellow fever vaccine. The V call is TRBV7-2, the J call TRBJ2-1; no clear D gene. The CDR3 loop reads CASSFRWAGDNEQFF. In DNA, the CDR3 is TGTGCCAGCAGCTTTAGGTGGGCCGGAGACAATGAGCAGTTCTTC.